This T cell receptor beta chain was documented in a study of molecular identifiers for immune sequencing clone quantification. This clonotype was counted a few times. A CD8+CD4-CCR7+CD45RA+ phenotype served as the sorting definition for naive CD8 T cells. TCRdb independently ran MiXCR on the PCR reads; one entry per CDR3 protein. The sample yields about half a million distinct CDR3 sequences, about a quarter seen once. V was shortened by 0 bases and J by 0 bases, with 24 bases between the two germline ends. The CDR3 runs to 20 residues. Germline V gene data show CDR1 as SGHNT and CDR2 as YYREEE (reference sequence).

This TCR was recovered from a human donor in good health. Some libraries in this study had Jurkat cell RNA spiked in. Sequencing was performed on naive CD8+ T cells from blood, with Jurkat cell RNA spiked in. Subset indicated: FACS-sorted CD8+CD4-CCR7+CD45RA+ naive T cells. The chain carries TRBV5-4 and TRBJ1-1; D perhaps matches TRBD1 (5 bases). CDR3 nucleotides: TGTGCCAGCAGCTTGGGTCCAGGTGGGGTATCAGGGAGGTTGAACACTGAAGCTTTCTTT. It yields the protein CASSLGPGGVSGRLNTEAFF.